This T cell receptor (beta chain) was identified in a study of shared clonotypes between healthy human individuals (TCRdb year 2020). Notes on the research overall: The cohort included a few men and a couple of women between 18 and 49 years of age. Libraries were prepared and TCR repertoires were sequenced by different laboratories using diverse techniques, in order to increase sequencing depth and limit assay-specific biases. Leukapheresis yielded between about 0.9 and 9.5 billion PBMCs per donor. Blood TCR repertoires of about 5 healthy adults were deeply sequenced to estimate repertoire size and the extent of clonotype sharing between individuals. For each donor, CD4 naive and CD4 memory were each given three plates, CD8 naive was given two plates, and CD8 memory was given one plate. Study-wide findings and limitations: Even with the large sequencing depth, rarefaction of the sorted-subset datasets indicated that sequencing was incomplete. Compared with non-shared clonotypes, the clonotypes found in all four sorted-subset donors had higher generation probabilities. Because the study included a small number of donors, the genetic and exposure-history diversity represented was limited. Larger estimated clonotype richness was generally found for naive subsets than for memory subsets. Based on pairwise subsampling, the degree of clonotype sharing among donors was expected to be affected by sequencing depth. Across several donors, roughly 5.1% of naive CD4, 3% to 4% of naive CD8, approximately 2.5% of memory CD4, and around 0.4% of memory CD8 clonotypes were shared. Sampling was limited to blood, and TCR repertoires in tissue likely differ from TCR repertoires in blood.

CD8 naive samples were CD45RO-negative cells positively selected for CCR7, giving a CD45RA+CCR7+ population that excluded TemRA cells. The donors were healthy, HIV-negative adults who had no recently reported acute infections or vaccinations. Every donor was a Caucasian adult residing in Nashville, Tennessee, USA. After blood collection by leukapheresis, PBMCs were isolated using Ficoll-Histopaque density gradient centrifugation and then cryopreserved in the vapor phase of liquid nitrogen. Analytical flow cytometry was used to check the purity and quantity of every magnetically sorted T cell population. Genomic DNA was isolated from each sorted fraction and quantified by UV absorbance on a Nanodrop 2000c. Using the deep immunoSEQ assay, TCR CDR3 regions were amplified from genomic DNA by multiplex PCR. For each cell subset, the extracted genomic DNA was distributed evenly across all wells of several immunoSEQ 96-well plates, and each plate served as one replicate. For sorted subsets, each replicate PCR was loaded with roughly 200 ng genomic DNA, equivalent to approximately 33,000 T cell genomes. Purified libraries were measured with a Qubit 3.0 fluorometer, size-checked on a Bioanalyzer 2100, and measured again with the KAPA Library Quantification kit. Every immunoSEQ 96-well plate was sequenced on a separate single-read 150-cycle Illumina NextSeq 550 flow cell. On the authors' methods: Because the immunoSEQ output held only junctional sequences and lacked quality scores, the filtering could not match the filtering applied to full-length reads. To assign V/J genes and CDR3, sequences were annotated against IMGT germline references using PyIR, a Python wrapper for IgBLAST v1.9. Reads with weak V/J assignments (E-value above 1e-6), missing CDR3, stop codons, out-of-frame junctions, or ambiguous translated residues were removed. V3J clonotypes were defined as sequences sharing an identical inferred V gene, J gene, and CDR3 amino acid sequence. Percentage overlap between repertoires was calculated by dividing the number of shared unique clonotypes by the size of the smaller repertoire. Three approaches were used to assess repertoire richness: RTK rarefaction, the Chao1 estimator, and Recon v2.1 estimates of unobserved clonotypes. Generation probabilities were computed with OLGA for all TCRbeta clonotypes obtained by the gDNA method from four donors. The source is immuneACCESS, and TCRdb retained only in-frame sequences with V and J called. Part of the clones is not carried over; for the studies checked, unresolved V genes explain less than half of this, and the remainder is unexplained. The V and J calls and clone size come from that table; D and trimming were worked out from the DNA. For this sample there are some 2 million clones; approximately 95% appear just once. The top ten clones comprise 1.2% of the sample.

A word on this clone: Its antigen is currently not known. No base qualities exist here, and no much larger clone lies one base off it.

The CDR3 goes from the cysteine to the phenylalanine over 10 residues. The entry retains the CDR3 DNA only, 30 bases that are in frame from base 1. The CDR1 and CDR2 encoded by the germline V gene (reference sequence) are PRHDT and FYEKMQ. Cut back by 4 bases and 4 bases, the V and J ends lie 2 bases apart. The V and J genes are TRBV13 and TRBJ2-7, with the D gene too uncertain to name. Sequencing input: naive CD8+ T cells sorted from blood. The meaning of the sample's cell subset or site label: CD45RA+CCR7+. This TCR derives from a man younger than 35 in good health. The sequenced DNA is TGTGCCAGCAGCTCTTACGAGCAGTACTTC. Translation gives CASSSYEQYF.